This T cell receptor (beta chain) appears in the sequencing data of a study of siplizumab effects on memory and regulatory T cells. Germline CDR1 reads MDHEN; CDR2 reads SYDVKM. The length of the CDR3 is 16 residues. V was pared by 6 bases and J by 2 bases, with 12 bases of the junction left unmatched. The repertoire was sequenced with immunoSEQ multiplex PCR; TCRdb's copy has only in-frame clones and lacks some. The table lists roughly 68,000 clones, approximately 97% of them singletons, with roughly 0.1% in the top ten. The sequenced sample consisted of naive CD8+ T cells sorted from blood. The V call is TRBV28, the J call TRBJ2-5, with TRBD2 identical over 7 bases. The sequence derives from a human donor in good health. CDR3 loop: CASSSYSRGIQETQYF. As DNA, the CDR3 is TGTGCCAGCAGCTCCTACTCGCGGGGGATTCAAGAGACCCAGTACTTC.